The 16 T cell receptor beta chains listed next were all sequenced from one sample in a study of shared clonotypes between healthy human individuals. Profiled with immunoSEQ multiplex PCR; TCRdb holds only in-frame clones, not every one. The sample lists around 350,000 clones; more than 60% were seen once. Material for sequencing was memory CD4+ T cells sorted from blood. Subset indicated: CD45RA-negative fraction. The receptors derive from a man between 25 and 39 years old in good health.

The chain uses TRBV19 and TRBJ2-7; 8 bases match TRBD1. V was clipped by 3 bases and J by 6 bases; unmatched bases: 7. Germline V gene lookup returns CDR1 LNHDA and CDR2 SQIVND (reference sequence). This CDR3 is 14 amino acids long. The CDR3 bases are TGTGCCAGTAGTATTCCAGGGACAGGCCGCGAGCAGTACTTC. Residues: CASSIPGTGREQYF. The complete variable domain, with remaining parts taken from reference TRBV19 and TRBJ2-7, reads DGGITQSPKYLFRKEGQNVTLSCEQNLNHDAMYWYRQDPGQGLRLIYYSQIVNDFQKGDIAEGYSVSREKKESFPLTVTSAQKNPTAFYLCASSIPGTGREQYFGPGTRLTVT.

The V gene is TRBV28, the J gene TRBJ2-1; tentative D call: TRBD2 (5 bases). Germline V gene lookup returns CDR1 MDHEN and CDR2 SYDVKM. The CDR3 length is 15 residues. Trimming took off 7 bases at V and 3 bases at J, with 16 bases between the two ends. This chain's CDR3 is CASTPSKGDYNEQFF. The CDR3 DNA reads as TGTGCCAGCACCCCATCGAAGGGAGACTACAATGAGCAGTTCTTC.

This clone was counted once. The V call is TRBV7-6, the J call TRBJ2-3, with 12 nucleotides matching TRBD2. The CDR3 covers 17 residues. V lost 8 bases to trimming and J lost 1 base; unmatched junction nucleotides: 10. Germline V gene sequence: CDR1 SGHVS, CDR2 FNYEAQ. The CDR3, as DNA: TGTGCCAGCGTAGAGGGACTAGCGGGTTATGGCACAGATACGCAGTATTTT. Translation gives CASVEGLAGYGTDTQYF. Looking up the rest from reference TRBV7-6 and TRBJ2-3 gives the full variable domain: GAGVSQSPRYKVTKRGQDVALRCDPISGHVSLYWYRQALGQGPEFLTYFNYEAQQDKSGLPNDRFSAERPEGSISTLTIQRTEQRDSAMYRCASVEGLAGYGTDTQYFGPGTRLTVL.

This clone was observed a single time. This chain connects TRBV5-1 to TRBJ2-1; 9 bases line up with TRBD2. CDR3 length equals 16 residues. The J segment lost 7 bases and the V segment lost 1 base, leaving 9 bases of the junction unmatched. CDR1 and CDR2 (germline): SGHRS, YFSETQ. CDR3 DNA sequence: TGCGCCAGCAGCTTGCGGGGGGCTAGCGGGACTAATGAGCAGTTCTTC. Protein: CASSLRGASGTNEQFF.

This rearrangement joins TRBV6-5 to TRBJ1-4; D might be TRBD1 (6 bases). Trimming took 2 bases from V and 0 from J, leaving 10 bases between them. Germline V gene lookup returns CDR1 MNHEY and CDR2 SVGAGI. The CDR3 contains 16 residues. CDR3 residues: CASSYRGHPTNEKLFF. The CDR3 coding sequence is TGTGCCAGCAGTTACAGGGGACACCCAACTAATGAAAAACTGTTTTTT.

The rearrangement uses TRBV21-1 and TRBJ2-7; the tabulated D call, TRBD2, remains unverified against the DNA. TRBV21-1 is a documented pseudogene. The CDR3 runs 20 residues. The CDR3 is CASSPGLRTSGTRTSYEQYF. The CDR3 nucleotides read TGTGCCAGCAGCCCCGGCTTGCGGACTAGCGGGACCCGGACGTCCTACGAGCAGTACTTC.

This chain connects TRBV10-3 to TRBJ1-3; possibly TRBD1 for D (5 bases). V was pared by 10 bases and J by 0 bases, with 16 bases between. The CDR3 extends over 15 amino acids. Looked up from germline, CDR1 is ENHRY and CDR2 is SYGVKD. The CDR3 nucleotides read TGTGCCACCATGATGACAGACAACTCTGGAAACACCATATATTTT. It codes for CATMMTDNSGNTIYF.

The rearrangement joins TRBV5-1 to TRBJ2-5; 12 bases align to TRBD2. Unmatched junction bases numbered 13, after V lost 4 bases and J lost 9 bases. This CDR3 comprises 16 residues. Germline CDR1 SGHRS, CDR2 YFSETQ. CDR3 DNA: TGCGCCAGCAGCCCGGATCTAGCGGGAGGGTCCATGGCCCAGTACTTC. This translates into CASSPDLAGGSMAQYF. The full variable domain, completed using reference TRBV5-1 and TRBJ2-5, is KAGVTQTPRYLIKTRGQQVTLSCSPISGHRSVSWYQQTPGQGLQFLFEYFSETQRNKGNFPGRFSGRQFSNSRSEMNVSTLELGDSALYLCASSPDLAGGSMAQYFGPGTRLLVL.

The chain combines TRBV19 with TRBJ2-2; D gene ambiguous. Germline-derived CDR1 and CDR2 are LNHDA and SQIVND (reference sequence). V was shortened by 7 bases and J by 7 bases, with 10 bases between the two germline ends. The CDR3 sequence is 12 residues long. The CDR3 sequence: CASNGLDGELFF. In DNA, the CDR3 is TGTGCCAGTAACGGGCTCGACGGGGAGCTGTTTTTT.

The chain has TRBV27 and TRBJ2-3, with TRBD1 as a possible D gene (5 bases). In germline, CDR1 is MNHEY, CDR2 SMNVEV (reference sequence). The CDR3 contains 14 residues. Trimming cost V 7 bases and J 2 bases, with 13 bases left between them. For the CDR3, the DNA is TGTGCCAGCAAAGGGGCTCAGAACACAGATACGCAGTATTTT. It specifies CASKGAQNTDTQYF.

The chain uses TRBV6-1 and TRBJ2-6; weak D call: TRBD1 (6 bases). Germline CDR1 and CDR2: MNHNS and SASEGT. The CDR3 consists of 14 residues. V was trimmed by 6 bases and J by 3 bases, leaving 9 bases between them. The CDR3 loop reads CASRRTVGANVLTF. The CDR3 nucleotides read TGTGCCAGCAGAAGGACAGTTGGGGCCAACGTCCTGACTTTC.

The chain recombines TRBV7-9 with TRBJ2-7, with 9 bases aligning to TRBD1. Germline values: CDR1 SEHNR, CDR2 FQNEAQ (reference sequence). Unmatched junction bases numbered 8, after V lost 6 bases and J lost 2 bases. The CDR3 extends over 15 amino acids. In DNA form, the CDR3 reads TGTGCCAGCAGTACACAGGGGGCGATCGCCTACGAGCAGTACTTC. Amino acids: CASSTQGAIAYEQYF.

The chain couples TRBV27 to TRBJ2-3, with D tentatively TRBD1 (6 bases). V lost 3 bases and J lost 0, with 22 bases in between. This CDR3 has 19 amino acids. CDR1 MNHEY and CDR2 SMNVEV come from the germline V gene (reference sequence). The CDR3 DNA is TGTGCCAGCAGTTTTCGTACAGGGTTCGGAGTCACTAGCACAGATACGCAGTATTTT. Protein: CASSFRTGFGVTSTDTQYF.

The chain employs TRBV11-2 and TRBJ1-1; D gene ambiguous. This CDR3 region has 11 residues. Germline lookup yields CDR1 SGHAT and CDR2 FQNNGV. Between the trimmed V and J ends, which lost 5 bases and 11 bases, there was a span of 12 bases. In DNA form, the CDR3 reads TGTGCCAGCAGCCCAAGCCTTGGGGCTTTCTTT. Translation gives CASSPSLGAFF.

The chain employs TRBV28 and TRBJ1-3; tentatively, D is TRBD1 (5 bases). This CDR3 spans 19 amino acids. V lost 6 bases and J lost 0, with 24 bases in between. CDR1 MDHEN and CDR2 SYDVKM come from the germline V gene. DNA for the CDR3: TGTGCCAGCAGCTCTCGTCCCGGCCTCAGGGATTACTCTGGAAACACCATATATTTT. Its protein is CASSSRPGLRDYSGNTIYF.

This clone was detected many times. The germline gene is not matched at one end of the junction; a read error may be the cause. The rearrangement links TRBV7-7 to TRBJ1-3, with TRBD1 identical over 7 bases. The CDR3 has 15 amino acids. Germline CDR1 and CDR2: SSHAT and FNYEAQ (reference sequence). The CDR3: CASSFRQGNGNTIYF. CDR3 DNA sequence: TGTGCTAGCAGCTTCCGACAGGGCAACGGAAACACCATATATTTT. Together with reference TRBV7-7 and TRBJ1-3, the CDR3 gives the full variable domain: GAGVSQSPRYKVTKRGQDVTLRCDPISSHATLYWYQQALGQGPEFLTYFNYEAQPDKSGLPSDRFSAERPEGSISTLTIQRTEQRDSAMYRCASSFRQGNGNTIYFGEGSWLTVV.